This T cell receptor beta chain was recovered during a study of T cells after yellow fever vaccination. The V and J ends lost 7 bases and 3 bases respectively, with 12 bases between them. Germline V gene lookup returns CDR1 SGHTA and CDR2 FQGNSA. This CDR3 spans 13 amino acids. This clonotype occurred a few times. MiXCR was run by TCRdb on the 5' RACE reads, yielding one entry per CDR3 protein. The sample yields some 390,000 distinct CDR3 sequences, over 15% seen once. This material consisted of PBMCs, taken before the yellow fever booster vaccination. The sequence derives from a man aged 18 to 30 who received the YFV17D yellow fever vaccine. The chain has TRBV7-2 and TRBJ1-1; the D gene is possibly TRBD1 (5 bases). The CDR3 spells CASNFDSYTEAFF. The CDR3 DNA sequence: TGTGCCAGCAACTTCGACAGTTACACTGAAGCTTTCTTT.